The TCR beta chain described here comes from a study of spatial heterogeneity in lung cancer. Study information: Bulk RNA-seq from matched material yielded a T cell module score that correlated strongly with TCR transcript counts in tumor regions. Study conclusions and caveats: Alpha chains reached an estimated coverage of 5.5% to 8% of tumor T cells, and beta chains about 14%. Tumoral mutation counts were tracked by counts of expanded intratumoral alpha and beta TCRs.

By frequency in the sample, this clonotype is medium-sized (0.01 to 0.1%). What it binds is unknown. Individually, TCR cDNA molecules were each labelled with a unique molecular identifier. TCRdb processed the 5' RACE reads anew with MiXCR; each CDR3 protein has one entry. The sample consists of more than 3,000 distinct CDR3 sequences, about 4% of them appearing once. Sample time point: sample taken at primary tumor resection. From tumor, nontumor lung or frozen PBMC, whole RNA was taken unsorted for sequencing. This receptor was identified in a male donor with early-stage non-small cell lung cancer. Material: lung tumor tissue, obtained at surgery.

CDR3 DNA sequence: TGTGCCAGCAGATTACTGGGGGCCAACGTCCTGACTTTC. Amino acid sequence: CASRLLGANVLTF. V gene TRBV12-3 or TRBV12-4 combines with J gene TRBJ2-6; no clear D gene. The V end lost 6 bases, the J end lost 4 bases, and 7 bases lay between the germline ends. CDR3 length: 13 amino acids.